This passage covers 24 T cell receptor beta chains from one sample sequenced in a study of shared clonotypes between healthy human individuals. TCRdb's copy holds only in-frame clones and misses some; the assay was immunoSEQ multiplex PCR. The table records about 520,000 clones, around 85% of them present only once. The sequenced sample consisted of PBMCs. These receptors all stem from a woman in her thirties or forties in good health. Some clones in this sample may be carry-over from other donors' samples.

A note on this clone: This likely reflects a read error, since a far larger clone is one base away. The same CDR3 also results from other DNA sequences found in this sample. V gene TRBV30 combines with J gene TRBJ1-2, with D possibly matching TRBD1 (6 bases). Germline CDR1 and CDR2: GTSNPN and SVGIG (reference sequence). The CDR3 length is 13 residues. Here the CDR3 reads CAWSVSLIGGYTF. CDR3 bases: TGTGCCTGGAGTGTATCCCTTATTGGGGGCTACACATTC.

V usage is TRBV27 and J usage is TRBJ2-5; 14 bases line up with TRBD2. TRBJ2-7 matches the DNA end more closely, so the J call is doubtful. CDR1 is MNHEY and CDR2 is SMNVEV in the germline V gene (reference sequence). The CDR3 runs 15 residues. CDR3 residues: CASSPGTSGSYEQYF. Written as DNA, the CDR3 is TGTGCCAGCAGCCCCGGGACTAGCGGGAGTTACGAGCAGTACTTC.

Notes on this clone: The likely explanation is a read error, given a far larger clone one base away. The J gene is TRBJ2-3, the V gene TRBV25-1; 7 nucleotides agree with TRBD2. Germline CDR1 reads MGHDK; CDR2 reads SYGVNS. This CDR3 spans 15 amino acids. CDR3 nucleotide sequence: TGTGCCAGCAGTTCTAGACTAGCAGGCACAGATGCGCAGTATTTT. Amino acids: CASSSRLAGTDAQYF.

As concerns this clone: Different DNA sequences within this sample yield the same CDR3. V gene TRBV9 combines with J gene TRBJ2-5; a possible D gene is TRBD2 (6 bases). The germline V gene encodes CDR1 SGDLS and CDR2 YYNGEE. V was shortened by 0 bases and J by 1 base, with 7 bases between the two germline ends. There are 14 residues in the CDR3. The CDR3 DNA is TGTGCCAGCAGCGTAGGTAGCGGCCAAGAGACCCAGTACTTC. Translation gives CASSVGSGQETQYF.

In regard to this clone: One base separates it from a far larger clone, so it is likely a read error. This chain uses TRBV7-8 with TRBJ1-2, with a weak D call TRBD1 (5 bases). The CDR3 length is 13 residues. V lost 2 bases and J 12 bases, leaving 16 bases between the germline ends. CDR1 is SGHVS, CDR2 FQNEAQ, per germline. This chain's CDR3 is CASSLHTWDSNTF. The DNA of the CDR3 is TGTGCCAGCAGCTTACACACATGGGACTCCAACACCTTC.

The CDR3 DNA reads TGTGCCAGCAGCGACCGGGACAGGTTGGGCAATGAGCAGTTCTTC. It is translated as CASSDRDRLGNEQFF. The V call is TRBV7-9, the J call TRBJ2-1, with TRBD1 matching 8 bases. Germline loops: CDR1 SEHNR, CDR2 FQNEAQ (reference sequence). CDR3 size: 15 residues. After removal of 5 bases from V and 6 bases from J, the junction contained 9 bases not matched to a gene. Full variable domain (rest looked up from reference TRBV7-9 and TRBJ2-1): DTGVSQNPRHKITKRGQNVTFRCDPISEHNRLYWYRQTLGQGPEFLTYFQNEAQLEKSRLLSDRFSAERPKGSFSTLEIQRTEQGDSAMYLCASSDRDRLGNEQFFGPGTRLTVL.

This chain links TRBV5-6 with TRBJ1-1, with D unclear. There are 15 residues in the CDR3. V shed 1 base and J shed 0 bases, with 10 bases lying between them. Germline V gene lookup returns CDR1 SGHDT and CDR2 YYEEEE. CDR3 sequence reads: CASSLSVSLNTEAFF. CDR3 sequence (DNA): TGTGCCAGCAGCTTGTCGGTCAGCTTGAACACTGAAGCTTTCTTT.

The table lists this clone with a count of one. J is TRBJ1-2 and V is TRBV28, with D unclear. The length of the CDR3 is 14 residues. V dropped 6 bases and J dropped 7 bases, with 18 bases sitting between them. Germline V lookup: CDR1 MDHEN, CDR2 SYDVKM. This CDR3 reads CASSRSKVASGYTF. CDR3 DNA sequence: TGTGCCAGCAGCCGATCCAAGGTCGCCTCTGGCTACACCTTC.

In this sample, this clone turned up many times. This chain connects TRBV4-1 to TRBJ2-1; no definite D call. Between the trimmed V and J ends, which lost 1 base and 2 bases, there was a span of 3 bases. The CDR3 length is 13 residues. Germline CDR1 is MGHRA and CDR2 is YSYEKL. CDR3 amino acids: CASSQGTYNEQFF. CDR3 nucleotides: TGCGCCAGCAGCCAAGGGACCTACAATGAGCAGTTCTTC.

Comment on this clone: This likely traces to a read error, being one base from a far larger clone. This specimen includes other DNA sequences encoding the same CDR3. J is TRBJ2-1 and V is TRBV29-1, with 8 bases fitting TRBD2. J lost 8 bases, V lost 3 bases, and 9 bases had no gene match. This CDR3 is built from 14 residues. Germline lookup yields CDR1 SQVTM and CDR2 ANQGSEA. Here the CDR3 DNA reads TGCAGCGTTGAGCCTAGCGGGCATCTCGATGAGCAGTTCTTC. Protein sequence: CSVEPSGHLDEQFF.

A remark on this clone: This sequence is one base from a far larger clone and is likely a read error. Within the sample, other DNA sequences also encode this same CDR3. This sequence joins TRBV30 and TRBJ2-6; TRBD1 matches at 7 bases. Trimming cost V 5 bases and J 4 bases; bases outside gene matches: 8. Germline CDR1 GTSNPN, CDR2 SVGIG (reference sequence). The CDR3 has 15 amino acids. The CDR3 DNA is TGTGCCTGGGGGACAGACCTCTCCGGGGCCAACGTCCTGACTTTC. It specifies CAWGTDLSGANVLTF. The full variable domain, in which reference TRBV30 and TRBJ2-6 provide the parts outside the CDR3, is SQTIHQWPATLVQPVGSPLSLECTVEGTSNPNLYWYRQAAGRGLQLLFYSVGIGQISSEVPQNLSASRPQDRQFILSSKKLLLSDSGFYLCAWGTDLSGANVLTFGAGSRLTVL.

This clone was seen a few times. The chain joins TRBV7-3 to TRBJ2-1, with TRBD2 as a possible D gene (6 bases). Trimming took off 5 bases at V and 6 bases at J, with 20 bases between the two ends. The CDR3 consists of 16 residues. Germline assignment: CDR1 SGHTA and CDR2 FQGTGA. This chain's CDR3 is CASSPLGGRTVNEQFF. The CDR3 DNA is TGTGCCAGCAGCCCCCTCGGAGGGAGGACGGTCAATGAGCAGTTCTTC.

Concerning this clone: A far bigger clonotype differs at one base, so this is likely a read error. CDR3 nucleotides: TGTGCCAGCAGCCCCTACAGGGAGTCCCCGAGCACTGAAGCTTTCTTT. Protein sequence: CASSPYRESPSTEAFF. V gene TRBV11-2 combines with J gene TRBJ1-1, with D possibly being TRBD1 (6 bases). From germline, CDR1 is SGHAT and CDR2 FQNNGV. The CDR3 consists of 16 residues. The ends were cut back, 5 bases at V and 4 bases at J, with 20 bases in the middle. Based on the CDR3 plus reference TRBV11-2 and TRBJ1-1, the full variable domain is EAGVAQSPRYKIIEKRQSVAFWCNPISGHATLYWYQQILGQGPKLLIQFQNNGVVDDSQLPKDRFSAERLKGVDSTLKIQPAKLEDSAVYLCASSPYRESPSTEAFFGQGTRLTVV.

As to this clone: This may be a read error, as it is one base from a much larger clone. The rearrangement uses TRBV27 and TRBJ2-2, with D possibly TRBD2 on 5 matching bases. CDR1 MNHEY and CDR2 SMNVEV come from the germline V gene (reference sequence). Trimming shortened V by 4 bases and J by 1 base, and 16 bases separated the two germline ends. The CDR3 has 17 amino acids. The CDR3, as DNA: TGTGCCAGCAGTTCCCGGGGTGTGTTCGGGAACACCGGGGAGCTGTTTTTT. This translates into CASSSRGVFGNTGELFF.

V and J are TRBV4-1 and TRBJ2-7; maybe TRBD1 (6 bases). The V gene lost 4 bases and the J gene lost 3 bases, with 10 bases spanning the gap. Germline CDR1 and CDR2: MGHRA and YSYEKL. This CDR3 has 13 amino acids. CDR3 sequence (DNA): TGCGCCAGCAGCCGAGGGACATACTACGAGCAGTACTTC. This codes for CASSRGTYYEQYF.

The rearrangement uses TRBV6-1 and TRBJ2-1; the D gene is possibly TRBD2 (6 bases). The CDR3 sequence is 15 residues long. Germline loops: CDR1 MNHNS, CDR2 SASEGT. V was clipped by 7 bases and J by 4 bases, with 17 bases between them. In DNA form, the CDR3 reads TGTGCCAGCAAGAACGGGAGAGGGAAGTACAATGAGCAGTTCTTC. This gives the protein CASKNGRGKYNEQFF.

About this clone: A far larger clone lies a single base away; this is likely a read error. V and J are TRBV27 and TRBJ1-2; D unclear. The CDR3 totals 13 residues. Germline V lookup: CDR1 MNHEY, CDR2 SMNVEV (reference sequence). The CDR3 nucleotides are TGTGCCATCAGTCCGAAGGCGGTCTATGGCTACACCTTC. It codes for CAISPKAVYGYTF.

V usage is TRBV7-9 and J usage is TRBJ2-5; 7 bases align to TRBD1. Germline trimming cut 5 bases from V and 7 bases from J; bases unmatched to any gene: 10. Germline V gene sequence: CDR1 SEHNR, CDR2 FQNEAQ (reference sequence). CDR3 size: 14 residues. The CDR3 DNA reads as TGTGCCAGCAGCCCCGGGACAGCTGAGGGGACCCAGTACTTC. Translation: CASSPGTAEGTQYF.

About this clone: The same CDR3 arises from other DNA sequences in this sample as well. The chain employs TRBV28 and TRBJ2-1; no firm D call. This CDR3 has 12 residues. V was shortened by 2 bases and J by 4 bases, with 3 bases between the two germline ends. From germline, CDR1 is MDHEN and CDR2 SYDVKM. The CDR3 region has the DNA TGTGCCAGCAGTTTACCATACAATGAGCAGTTCTTC. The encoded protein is CASSLPYNEQFF.

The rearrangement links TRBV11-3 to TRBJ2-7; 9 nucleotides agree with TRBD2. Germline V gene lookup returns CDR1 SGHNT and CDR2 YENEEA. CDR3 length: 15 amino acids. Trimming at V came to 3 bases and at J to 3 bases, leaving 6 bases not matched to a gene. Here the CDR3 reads CASSLAGGANYEQYF. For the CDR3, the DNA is TGTGCCAGCAGCTTGGCGGGAGGGGCGAACTACGAGCAGTACTTC.

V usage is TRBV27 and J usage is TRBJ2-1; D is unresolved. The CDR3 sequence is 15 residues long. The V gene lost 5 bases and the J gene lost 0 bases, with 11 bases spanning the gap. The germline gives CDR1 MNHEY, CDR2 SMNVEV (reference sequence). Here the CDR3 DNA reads TGTGCCAGCAGTAACAACCTTGGCTCCTACAATGAGCAGTTCTTC. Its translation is CASSNNLGSYNEQFF.

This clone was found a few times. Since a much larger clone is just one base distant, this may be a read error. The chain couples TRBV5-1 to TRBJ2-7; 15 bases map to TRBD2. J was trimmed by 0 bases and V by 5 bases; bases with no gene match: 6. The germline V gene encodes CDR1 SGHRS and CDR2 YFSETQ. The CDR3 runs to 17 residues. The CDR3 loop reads CASSRGLAGGGSYEQYF. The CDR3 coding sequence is TGCGCCAGCAGTCGGGGACTAGCGGGAGGAGGCTCCTACGAGCAGTACTTC. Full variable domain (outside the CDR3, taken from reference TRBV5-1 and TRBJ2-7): KAGVTQTPRYLIKTRGQQVTLSCSPISGHRSVSWYQQTPGQGLQFLFEYFSETQRNKGNFPGRFSGRQFSNSRSEMNVSTLELGDSALYLCASSRGLAGGGSYEQYFGPGTRLTVT.

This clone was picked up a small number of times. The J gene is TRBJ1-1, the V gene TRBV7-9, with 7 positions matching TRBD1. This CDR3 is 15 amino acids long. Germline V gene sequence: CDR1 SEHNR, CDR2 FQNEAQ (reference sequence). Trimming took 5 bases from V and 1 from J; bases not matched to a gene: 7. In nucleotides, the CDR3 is TGTGCCAGCAGCCCCCGGACAGGCCAGAACACTGAAGCTTTCTTT. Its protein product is CASSPRTGQNTEAFF.

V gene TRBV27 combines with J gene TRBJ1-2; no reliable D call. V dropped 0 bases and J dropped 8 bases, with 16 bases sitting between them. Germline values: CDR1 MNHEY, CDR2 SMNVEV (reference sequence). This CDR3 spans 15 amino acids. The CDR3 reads CASSLSESIRTGYTF. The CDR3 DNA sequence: TGTGCCAGCAGTTTATCGGAATCAATCAGGACGGGCTACACCTTC.